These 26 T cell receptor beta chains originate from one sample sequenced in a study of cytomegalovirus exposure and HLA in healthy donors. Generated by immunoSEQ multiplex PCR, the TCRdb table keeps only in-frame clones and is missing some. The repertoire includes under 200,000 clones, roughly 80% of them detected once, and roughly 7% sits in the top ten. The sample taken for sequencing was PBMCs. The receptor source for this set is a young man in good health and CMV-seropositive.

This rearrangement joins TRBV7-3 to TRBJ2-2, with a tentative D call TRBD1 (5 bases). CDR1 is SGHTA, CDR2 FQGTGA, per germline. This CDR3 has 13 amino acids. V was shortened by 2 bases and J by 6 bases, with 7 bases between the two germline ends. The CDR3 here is CASSLGAAGELFF. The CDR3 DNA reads TGTGCCAGCAGCTTAGGGGCGGCCGGGGAGCTGTTTTTT.

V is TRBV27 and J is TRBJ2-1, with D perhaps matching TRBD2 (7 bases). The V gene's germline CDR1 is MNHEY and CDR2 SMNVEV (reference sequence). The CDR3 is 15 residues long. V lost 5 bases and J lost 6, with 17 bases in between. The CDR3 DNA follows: TGTGCCAGCAGTCGTAGGGGGGAGGGTCGCAATGAGCAGTTCTTC. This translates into CASSRRGEGRNEQFF.

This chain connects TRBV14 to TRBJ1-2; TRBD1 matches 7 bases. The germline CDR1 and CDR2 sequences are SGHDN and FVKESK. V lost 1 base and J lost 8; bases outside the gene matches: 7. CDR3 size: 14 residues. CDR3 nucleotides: TGTGCCAGCAGCCAAGTCGGCAGGGGGGCGGGCTACACCTTC. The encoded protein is CASSQVGRGAGYTF. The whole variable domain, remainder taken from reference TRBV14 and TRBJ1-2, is EAGVTQFPSHSVIEKGQTVTLRCDPISGHDNLYWYRRVMGKEIKFLLHFVKESKQDESGMPNNRFLAERTGGTYSTLKVQPAELEDSGVYFCASSQVGRGAGYTFGSGTRLTVV.

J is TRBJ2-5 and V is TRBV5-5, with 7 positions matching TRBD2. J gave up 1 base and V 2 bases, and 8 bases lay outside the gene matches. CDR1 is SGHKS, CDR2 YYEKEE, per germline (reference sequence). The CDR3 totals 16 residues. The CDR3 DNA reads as TGTGCCAGCAGCTTCTCCTACGGGGGGTCCCAAGAGACCCAGTACTTC. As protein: CASSFSYGGSQETQYF.

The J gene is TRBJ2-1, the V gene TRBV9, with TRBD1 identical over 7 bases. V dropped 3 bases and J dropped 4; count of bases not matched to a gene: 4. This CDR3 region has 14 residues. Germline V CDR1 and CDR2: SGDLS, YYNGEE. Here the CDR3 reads CASSAGQDYNEQFF. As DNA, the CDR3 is TGTGCCAGCAGCGCCGGACAGGATTACAATGAGCAGTTCTTC.

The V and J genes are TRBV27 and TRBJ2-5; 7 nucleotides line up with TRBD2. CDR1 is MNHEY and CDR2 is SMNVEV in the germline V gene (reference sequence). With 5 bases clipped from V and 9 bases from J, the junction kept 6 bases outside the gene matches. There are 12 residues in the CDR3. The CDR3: CASSQQGLAQYF. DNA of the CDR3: TGTGCCAGCAGTCAACAAGGACTAGCCCAGTACTTC.

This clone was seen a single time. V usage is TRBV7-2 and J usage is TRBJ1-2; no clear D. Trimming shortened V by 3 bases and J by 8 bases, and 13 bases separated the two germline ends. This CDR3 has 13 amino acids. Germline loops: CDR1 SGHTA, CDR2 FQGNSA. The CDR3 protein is CASSFSHGRGYTF. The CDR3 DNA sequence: TGTGCCAGCAGCTTCTCACACGGGAGAGGCTACACCTTC. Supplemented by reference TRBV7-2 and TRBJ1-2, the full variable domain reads GAGVSQSPSNKVTEKGKDVELRCDPISGHTALYWYRQSLGQGLEFLIYFQGNSAPDKSGLPSDRFSAERTGGSVSTLTIQRTQQEDSAVYLCASSFSHGRGYTFGSGTRLTVV.

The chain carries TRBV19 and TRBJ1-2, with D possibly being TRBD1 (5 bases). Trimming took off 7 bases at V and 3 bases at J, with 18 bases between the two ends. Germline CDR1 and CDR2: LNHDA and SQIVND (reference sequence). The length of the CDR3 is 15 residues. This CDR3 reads CASNPDSYVYYGYTF. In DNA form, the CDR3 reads TGTGCCAGTAATCCCGACAGTTATGTTTACTATGGCTACACCTTC.

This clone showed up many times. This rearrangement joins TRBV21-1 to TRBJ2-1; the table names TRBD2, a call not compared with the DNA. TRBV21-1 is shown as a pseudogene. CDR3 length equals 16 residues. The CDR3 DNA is TGTGCCAGCAGCAAAGCGGATAGCGGGACGTACAATGAGCAGTTCTTC. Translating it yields CASSKADSGTYNEQFF.

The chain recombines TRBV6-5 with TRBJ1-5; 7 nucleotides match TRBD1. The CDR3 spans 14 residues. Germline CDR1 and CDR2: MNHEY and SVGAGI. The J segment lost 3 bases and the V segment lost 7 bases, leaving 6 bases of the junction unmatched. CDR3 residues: CASKSTGDNQPQHF. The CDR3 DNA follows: TGTGCCAGCAAATCTACAGGGGACAATCAGCCCCAGCATTTT.

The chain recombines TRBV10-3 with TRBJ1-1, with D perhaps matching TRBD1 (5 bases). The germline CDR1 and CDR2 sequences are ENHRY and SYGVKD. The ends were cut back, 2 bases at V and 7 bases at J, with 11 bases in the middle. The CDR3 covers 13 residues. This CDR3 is CAISEGQGSEAFF. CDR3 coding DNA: TGTGCCATCAGTGAGGGTCAGGGCAGTGAAGCTTTCTTT.

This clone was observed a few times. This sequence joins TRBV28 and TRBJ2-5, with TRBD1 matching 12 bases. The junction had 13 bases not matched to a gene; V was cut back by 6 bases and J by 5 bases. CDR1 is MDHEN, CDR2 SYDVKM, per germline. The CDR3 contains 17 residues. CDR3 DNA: TGTGCCAGCAGCATGGGGGGGACAGGGGGCAGGTGGGAGACCCAGTACTTC. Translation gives CASSMGGTGGRWETQYF.

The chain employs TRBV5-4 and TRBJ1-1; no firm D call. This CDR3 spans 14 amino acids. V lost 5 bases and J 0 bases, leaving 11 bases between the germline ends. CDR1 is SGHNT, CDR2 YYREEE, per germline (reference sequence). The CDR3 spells CASSRDMMNTEAFF. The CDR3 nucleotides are TGTGCCAGCAGTCGCGACATGATGAACACTGAAGCTTTCTTT.

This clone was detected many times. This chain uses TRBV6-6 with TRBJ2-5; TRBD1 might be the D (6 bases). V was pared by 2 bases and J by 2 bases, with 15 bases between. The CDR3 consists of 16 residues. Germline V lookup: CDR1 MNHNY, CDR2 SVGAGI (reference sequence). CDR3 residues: CASSYARTASQETQYF. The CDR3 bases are TGTGCCAGCAGTTACGCTCGGACAGCATCTCAAGAGACCCAGTACTTC.

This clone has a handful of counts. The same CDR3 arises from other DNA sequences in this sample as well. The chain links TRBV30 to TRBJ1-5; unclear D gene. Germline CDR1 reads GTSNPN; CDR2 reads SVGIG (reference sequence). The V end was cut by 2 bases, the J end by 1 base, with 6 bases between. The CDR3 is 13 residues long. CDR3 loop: CAWSSGSNQPQHF. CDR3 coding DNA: TGTGCCTGGAGTTCGGGGAGCAATCAGCCCCAGCATTTT. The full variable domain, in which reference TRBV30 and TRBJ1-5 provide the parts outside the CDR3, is SQTIHQWPATLVQPVGSPLSLECTVEGTSNPNLYWYRQAAGRGLQLLFYSVGIGQISSEVPQNLSASRPQDRQFILSSKKLLLSDSGFYLCAWSSGSNQPQHFGDGTRLSIL.

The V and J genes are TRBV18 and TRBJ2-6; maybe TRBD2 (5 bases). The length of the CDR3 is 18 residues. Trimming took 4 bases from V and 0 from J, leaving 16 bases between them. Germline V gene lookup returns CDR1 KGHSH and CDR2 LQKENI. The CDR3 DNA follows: TGTGCCAGCTCACGACTAAAATCGGAACTCTCTGGGGCCAACGTCCTGACTTTC. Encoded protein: CASSRLKSELSGANVLTF.

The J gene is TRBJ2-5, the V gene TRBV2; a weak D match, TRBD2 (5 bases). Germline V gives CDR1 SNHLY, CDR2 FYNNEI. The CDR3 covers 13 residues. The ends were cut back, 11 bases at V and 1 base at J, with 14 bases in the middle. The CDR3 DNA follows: TGTGCCGGTTCGGAGGACGTCCAAGAGACCCAGTACTTC. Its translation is CAGSEDVQETQYF.

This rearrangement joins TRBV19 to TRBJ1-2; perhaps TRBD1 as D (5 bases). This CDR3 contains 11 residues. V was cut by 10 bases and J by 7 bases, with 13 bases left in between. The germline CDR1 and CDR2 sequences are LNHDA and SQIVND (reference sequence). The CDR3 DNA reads TGTGCCACCTCAGCGGGGGGTGGCTACACCTTC. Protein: CATSAGGGYTF.

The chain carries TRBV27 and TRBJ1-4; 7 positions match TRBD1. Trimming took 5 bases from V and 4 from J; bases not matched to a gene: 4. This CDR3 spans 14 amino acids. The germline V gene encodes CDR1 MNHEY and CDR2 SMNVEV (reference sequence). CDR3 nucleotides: TGTGCCAGCAGTGAGGACAGGAGTAATGAAAAACTGTTTTTT. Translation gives CASSEDRSNEKLFF.

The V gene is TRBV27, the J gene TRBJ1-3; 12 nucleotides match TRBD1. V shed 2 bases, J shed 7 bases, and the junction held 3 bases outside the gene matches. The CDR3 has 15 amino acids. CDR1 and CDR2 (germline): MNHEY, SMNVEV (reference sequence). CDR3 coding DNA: TGTGCCAGCAGTTTAATGGGACAGGGGGCCAACACCATATATTTT. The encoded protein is CASSLMGQGANTIYF.

CDR3 DNA sequence: TGTGCCAGCAGCCAAATATATGGGAACAGGGCAGATACGCAGTATTTT. Protein sequence: CASSQIYGNRADTQYF. The chain uses TRBV4-2 and TRBJ2-3, with D maybe TRBD1 (6 bases). The CDR3 has 16 residues. CDR1 and CDR2 (germline): LGHNA, YNFKEQ. V was pared by 2 bases and J by 4 bases, with 16 bases between.

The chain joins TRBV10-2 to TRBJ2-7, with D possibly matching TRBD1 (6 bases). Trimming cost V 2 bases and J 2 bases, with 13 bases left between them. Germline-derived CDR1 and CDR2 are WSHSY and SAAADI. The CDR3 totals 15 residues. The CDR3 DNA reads TGCGCCAGCAGTGAGACACCGGACAGCCCCTACGAGCAGTACTTC. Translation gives CASSETPDSPYEQYF.

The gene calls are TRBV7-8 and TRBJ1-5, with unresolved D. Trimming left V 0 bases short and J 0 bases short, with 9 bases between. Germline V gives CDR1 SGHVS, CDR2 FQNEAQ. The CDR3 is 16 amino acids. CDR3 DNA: TGTGCCAGCAGCTTAGCGTGGGAGTATAGCAATCAGCCCCAGCATTTT. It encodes CASSLAWEYSNQPQHF.

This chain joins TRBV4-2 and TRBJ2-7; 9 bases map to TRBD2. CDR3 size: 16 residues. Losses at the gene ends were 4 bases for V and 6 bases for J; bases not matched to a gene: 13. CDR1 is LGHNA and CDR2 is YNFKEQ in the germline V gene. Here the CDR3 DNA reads TGTGCCAGCAGCCTGCCCGGGGCGGGAGGGCCGATCGAGCAGTACTTC. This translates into CASSLPGAGGPIEQYF.

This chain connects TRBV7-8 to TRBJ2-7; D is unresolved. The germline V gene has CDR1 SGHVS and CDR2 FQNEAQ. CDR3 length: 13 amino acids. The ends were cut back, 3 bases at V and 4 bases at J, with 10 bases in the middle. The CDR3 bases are TGTGCCAGCAGCTTTACAGAAGTTTACGAGCAGTACTTC. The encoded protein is CASSFTEVYEQYF.

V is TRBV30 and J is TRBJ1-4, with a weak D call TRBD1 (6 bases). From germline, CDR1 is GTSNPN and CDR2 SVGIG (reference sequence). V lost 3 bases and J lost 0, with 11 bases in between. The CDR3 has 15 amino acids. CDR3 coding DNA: TGTGCCTGGAGACAGGGTAGAACAACTAATGAAAAACTGTTTTTT. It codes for CAWRQGRTTNEKLFF.